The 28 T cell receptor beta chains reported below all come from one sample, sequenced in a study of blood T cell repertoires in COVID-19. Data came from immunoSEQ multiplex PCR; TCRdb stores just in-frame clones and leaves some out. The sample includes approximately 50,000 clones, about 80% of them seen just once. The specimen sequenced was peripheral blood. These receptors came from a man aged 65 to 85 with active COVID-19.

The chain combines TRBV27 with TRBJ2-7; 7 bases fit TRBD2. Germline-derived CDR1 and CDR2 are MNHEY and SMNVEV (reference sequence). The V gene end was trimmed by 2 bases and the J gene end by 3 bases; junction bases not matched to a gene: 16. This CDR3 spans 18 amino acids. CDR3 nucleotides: TGTGCCAGCAGTTTAAAGCAAAGCCGGGACTATTTTTTCTACGAGCAGTACTTC. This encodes CASSLKQSRDYFFYEQYF.

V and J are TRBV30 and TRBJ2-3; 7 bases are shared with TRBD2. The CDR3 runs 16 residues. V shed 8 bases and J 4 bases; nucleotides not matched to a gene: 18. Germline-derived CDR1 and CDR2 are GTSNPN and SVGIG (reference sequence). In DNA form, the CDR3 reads TGTGCCGGCATTAGGGCCGGGGGGTCGTGGGCAGATACGCAGTATTTT. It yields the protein CAGIRAGGSWADTQYF.

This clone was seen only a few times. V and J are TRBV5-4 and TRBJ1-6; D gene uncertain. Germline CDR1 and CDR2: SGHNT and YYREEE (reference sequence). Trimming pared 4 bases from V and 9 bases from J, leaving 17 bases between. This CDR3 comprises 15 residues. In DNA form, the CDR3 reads TGTGCCAGCAGCCCCTTGGAGGCAGCGGGTTCACCCCTCCACTTT. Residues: CASSPLEAAGSPLHF.

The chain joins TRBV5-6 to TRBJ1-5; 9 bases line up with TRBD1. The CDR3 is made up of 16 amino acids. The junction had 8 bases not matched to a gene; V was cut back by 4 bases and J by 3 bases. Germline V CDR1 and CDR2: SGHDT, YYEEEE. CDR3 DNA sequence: TGTGCCAGCAGCGCCCGGACAGGGGTGATCAATCAGCCCCAGCATTTT. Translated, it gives CASSARTGVINQPQHF.

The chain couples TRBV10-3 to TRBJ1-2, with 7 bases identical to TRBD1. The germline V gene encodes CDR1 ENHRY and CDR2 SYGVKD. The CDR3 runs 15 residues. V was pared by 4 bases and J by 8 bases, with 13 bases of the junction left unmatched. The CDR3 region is CAISGITQGNEGYTF. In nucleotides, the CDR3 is TGTGCCATCAGTGGGATTACACAGGGGAACGAAGGCTACACCTTC.

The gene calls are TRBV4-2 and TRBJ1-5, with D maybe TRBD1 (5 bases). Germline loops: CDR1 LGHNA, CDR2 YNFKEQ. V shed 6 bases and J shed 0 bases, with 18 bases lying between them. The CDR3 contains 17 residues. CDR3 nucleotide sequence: TGTGCCAGCAGTTCCGAGGGAGGGGCCTATAGCAATCAGCCCCAGCATTTT. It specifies CASSSEGGAYSNQPQHF.

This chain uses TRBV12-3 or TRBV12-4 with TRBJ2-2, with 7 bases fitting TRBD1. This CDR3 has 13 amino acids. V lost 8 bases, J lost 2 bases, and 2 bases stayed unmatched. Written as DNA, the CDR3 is TGTGCCAGCGGGACAGTAAACACCGGGGAGCTGTTTTTT. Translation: CASGTVNTGELFF.

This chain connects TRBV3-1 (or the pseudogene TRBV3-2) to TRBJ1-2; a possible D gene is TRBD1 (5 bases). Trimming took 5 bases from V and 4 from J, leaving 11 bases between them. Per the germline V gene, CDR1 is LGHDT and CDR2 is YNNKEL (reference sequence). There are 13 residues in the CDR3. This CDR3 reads CASSGVQVYGYTF. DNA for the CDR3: TGTGCCAGCAGCGGGGTACAGGTCTATGGCTACACCTTC.

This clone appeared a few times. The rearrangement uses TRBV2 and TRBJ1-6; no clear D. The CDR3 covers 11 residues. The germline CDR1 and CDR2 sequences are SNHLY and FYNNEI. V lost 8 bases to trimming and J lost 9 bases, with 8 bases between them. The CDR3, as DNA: TGTGCCAGCGGAGGCGCTTCACCCCTCCACTTT. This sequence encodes CASGGASPLHF.

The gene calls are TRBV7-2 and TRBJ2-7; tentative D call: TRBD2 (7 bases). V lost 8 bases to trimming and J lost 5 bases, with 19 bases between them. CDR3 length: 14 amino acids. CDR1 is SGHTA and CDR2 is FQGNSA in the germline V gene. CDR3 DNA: TGTGCCAGCCGAACCCCAGGGGAGGGGAACGAGCAGTACTTC. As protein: CASRTPGEGNEQYF.

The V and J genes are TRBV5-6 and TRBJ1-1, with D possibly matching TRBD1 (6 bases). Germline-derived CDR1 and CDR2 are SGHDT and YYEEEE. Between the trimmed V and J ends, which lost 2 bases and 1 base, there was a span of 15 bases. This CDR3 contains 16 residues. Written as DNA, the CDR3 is TGTGCCAGCAGCTTAACTCCGGGACACAGGAACACTGAAGCTTTCTTT. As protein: CASSLTPGHRNTEAFF.

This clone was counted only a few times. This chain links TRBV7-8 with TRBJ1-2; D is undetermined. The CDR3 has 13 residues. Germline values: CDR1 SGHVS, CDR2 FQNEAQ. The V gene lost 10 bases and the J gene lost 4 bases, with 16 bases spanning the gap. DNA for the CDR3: TGTGCCACCACCCGGATGGAGGCCTATGGCTACACCTTC. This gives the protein CATTRMEAYGYTF.

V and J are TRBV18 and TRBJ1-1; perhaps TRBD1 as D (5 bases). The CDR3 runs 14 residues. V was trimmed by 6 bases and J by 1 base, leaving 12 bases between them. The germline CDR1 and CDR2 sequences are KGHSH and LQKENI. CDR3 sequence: CASSPARENTEAFF. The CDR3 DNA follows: TGTGCCAGCTCCCCCGCCAGGGAGAACACTGAAGCTTTCTTT.

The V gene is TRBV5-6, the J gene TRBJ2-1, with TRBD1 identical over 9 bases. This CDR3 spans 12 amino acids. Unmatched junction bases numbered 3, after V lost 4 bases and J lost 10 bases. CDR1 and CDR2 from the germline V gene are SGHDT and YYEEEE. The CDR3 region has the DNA TGTGCCAGCAGCCTGACAGGGGGAGAGCAGTTCTTC. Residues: CASSLTGGEQFF.

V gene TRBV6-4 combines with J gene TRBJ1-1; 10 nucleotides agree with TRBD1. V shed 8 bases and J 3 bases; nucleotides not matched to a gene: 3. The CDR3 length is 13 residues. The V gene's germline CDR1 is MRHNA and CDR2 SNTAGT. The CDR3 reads CASRGQGDTEAFF. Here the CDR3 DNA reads TGTGCCAGCCGCGGACAGGGGGACACTGAAGCTTTCTTT.

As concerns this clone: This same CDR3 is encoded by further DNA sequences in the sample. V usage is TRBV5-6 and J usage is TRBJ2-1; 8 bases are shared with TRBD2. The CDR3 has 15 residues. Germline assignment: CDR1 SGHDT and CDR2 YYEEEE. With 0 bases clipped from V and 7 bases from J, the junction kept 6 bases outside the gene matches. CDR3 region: CASSLGRGGRNEQFF. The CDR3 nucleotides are TGTGCCAGCAGCTTGGGTCGGGGGGGCCGGAATGAGCAGTTCTTC.

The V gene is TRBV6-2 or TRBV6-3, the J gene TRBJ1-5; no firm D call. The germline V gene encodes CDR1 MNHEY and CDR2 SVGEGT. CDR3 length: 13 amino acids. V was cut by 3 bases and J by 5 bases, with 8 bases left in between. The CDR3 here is CASSYISHQPQHF. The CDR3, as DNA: TGTGCCAGCAGTTATATCAGTCATCAGCCCCAGCATTTT.

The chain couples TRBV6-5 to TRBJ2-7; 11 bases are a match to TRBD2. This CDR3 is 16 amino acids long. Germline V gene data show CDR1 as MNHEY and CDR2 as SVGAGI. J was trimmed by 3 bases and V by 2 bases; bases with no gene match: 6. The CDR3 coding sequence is TGTGCCAGCAGTTACGCTTCTAGCGGGGGGAGCTACGAGCAGTACTTC. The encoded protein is CASSYASSGGSYEQYF.

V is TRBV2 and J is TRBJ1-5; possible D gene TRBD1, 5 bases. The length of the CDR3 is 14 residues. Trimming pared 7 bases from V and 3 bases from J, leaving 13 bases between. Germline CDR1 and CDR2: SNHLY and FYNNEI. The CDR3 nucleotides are TGTGCCAGCAAAGTACAGGCATACAATCAGCCCCAGCATTTT. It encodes CASKVQAYNQPQHF.

The CDR3 spells CATGRVPQGTQYF. The CDR3 bases are TGTGCCACAGGGCGGGTACCACAGGGTACGCAGTATTTT. The chain employs TRBV10-3 and TRBJ2-3; maybe TRBD1 (6 bases). The CDR3 covers 13 residues. CDR1 and CDR2 (germline): ENHRY, SYGVKD. The V end lost 10 bases, the J end lost 8 bases, and 19 bases lay between the germline ends.

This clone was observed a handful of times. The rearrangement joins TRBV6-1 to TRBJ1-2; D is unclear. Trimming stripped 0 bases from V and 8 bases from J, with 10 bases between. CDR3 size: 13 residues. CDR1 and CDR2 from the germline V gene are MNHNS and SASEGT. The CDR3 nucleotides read TGTGCCAGCAGTGAAGCATACGGAGTAGGCTACACCTTC. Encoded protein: CASSEAYGVGYTF.

CDR3 nucleotides: TGTGCCAGCAGTTACTCCAACAGGGACCCCTATGGCTACACCTTC. This encodes CASSYSNRDPYGYTF. V is TRBV6-2 or TRBV6-3 and J is TRBJ1-2, with D perhaps matching TRBD1 (6 bases). CDR3 length: 15 amino acids. Per the germline V gene, CDR1 is MNHEY and CDR2 is SVGEGT. The ends were cut back, 0 bases at V and 4 bases at J, with 12 bases in the middle.

The CDR3 DNA reads TGTGCCAGCAGGCGGACAGGGGGAGGAGAGACCCAGTACTTC. This encodes CASRRTGGGETQYF. The V and J genes are TRBV6-5 and TRBJ2-5; 10 bases are a match to TRBD1. Germline values: CDR1 MNHEY, CDR2 SVGAGI. The CDR3 is 14 residues long. Germline trimming cut 6 bases from V and 4 bases from J; bases unmatched to any gene: 5.

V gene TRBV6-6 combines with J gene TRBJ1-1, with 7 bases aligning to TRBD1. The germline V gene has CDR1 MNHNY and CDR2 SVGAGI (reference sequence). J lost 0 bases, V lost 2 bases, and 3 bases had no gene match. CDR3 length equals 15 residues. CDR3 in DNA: TGTGCCAGCAGTTACCAAGACAGGGTGAACACTGAAGCTTTCTTT. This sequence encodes CASSYQDRVNTEAFF.

This CDR3 is CASSQVAGGEQYF. The CDR3 DNA is TGTGCCAGCAGCCAGGTAGCGGGGGGAGAGCAGTACTTC. The chain links TRBV7-3 to TRBJ2-7; TRBD2 matches 10 bases. The V and J ends lost 5 bases and 7 bases, in that order; junction bases with no gene match: 5. The CDR3 is made up of 13 amino acids. The V gene's germline CDR1 is SGHTA and CDR2 FQGTGA.

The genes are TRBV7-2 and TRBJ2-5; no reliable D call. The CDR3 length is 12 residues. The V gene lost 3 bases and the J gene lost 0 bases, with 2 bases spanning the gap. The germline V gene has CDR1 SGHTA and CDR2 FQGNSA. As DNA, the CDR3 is TGTGCCAGCAGCTTTAACCAAGAGACCCAGTACTTC. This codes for CASSFNQETQYF.

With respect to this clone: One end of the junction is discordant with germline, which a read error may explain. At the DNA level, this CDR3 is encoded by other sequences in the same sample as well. The CDR3 DNA is TGTGCCAGCAGCCAAGTCGTAGCGGGGACCGAGCAGTACTTT. Amino acids: CASSQVVAGTEQYF. This chain links TRBV4-2 with TRBJ2-7; TRBD2 aligns across 8 bases. Per the germline V gene, CDR1 is LGHNA and CDR2 is YNFKEQ. This CDR3 has 14 amino acids.

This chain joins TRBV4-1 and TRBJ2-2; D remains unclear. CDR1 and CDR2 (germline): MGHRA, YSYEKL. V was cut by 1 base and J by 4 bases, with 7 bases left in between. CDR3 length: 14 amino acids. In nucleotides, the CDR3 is TGCGCCAGCAGCCAAGTTTCCGGCACCGGGGAGCTGTTTTTT. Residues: CASSQVSGTGELFF.